A single sample gave rise to the 14 T cell receptor beta chains below, sequenced in a study of tumor and adjacent non-tumor tissue in lung cancer. No cell sorting was done before RNA was extracted from the tissue. The normal lung tissue was taken more than 3 cm from the tumor edge. Three rounds of nested PCR, following a modified ARM-PCR protocol, produced the TCRbeta library. TCRdb processed the multiplex PCR reads anew with MiXCR; each CDR3 protein has one entry. The table shows about 110,000 distinct CDR3 sequences, with about 61% occurring only once. Sequencing input: distant non-tumor lung tissue. The receptor set was obtained from a man aged 60 to 75 with non-small cell lung cancer.

V gene TRBV5-1 combines with J gene TRBJ2-1, with 10 bases lining up with TRBD2. CDR1 SGHRS and CDR2 YFSETQ come from the germline V gene. Trimming removed 0 bases from V and 0 bases from J; junction bases left unmatched: 3. The CDR3 is 17 residues long. The CDR3 nucleotides read TGCGCCAGCAGCTTGGCCCCTAGCGGGAGCTCCTACAATGAGCAGTTCTTC. Protein product: CASSLAPSGSSYNEQFF.

Points on this clonotype: Being one base from a much bigger clone, this may be a read error. The rearrangement joins TRBV6-7 to TRBJ2-5; 10 bases fit TRBD2. TRBV6-7 is an open reading frame whose function is uncertain. The CDR3 length is 17 residues. CDR3 in amino acids: CASSSVSGRTPQETRYF. CDR3 nucleotide sequence: TGTGCCAGCAGCAGCGTTAGCGGGAGGACCCCACAAGAGACCCGGTACTTC.

This sequence joins TRBV4-3 and TRBJ2-1; possible D gene TRBD2, 5 bases. Trimming removed 3 bases at V and 0 bases at J, with 18 bases between. CDR3 length: 18 amino acids. Germline assignment: CDR1 LGHNA and CDR2 YSLEER. CDR3 region: CASSQILLARCSYNEQFF. The CDR3 coding sequence is TGCGCCAGCAGCCAGATTCTATTAGCGCGGTGCTCCTACAATGAGCAGTTCTTC.

Concerning this clonotype itself: The junction shows a germline mismatch at one end, possibly a read error. The DNA for the CDR3 is TGTGTCAGCTTCGGACTAGCGCCTAATGAGCAGTTCTTC. Translated, it gives CVSFGLAPNEQFF. The chain couples TRBV28 to TRBJ2-1; 9 bases align to TRBD2. CDR1 and CDR2 from the germline V gene are MDHEN and SYDVKM. The CDR3 is 13 residues long.

Turning to this clonotype: The junction departs from the called germline gene at one end, perhaps through a read error. The chain couples TRBV5-8 to TRBJ1-2; D is possibly TRBD1 (5 bases). CDR3 size: 15 residues. Germline lookup yields CDR1 SGHTS and CDR2 YDEGEE. This CDR3 is CGSSPRDELFYGYIF. CDR3 DNA sequence: TGTGGCAGCAGCCCCCGGGACGAGCTATTCTATGGCTACATCTTC. The full variable domain, in which reference TRBV5-8 and TRBJ1-2 provide the parts outside the CDR3, is EAGVTQSPTHLIKTRGQQATLRCSPISGHTSVYWYQQALGLGLQFLLWYDEGEERNRGNFPPRFSGRQFPNYSSELNVNALELEDSALYLCGSSPRDELFYGYIFGSGTRLTVV.

This clonotype was seen at least ten times. This chain connects TRBV30 to TRBJ2-7, with D possibly being TRBD1 or TRBD2 (6 bases each). The V end was cut by 5 bases, the J end by 4 bases, with 15 bases between. Germline CDR1 is GTSNPN and CDR2 is SVGIG (reference sequence). The CDR3 covers 13 residues. The CDR3 region has the DNA TGTGCCTGGGCGCGGGACAAGACATACGAGCAGTACTTC. It encodes CAWARDKTYEQYF.

The chain links TRBV29-1 to TRBJ2-1; 13 positions match TRBD2. Germline trimming cut 0 bases from V and 9 bases from J; bases unmatched to any gene: 8. CDR3 length equals 16 residues. Germline lookup yields CDR1 SQVTM and CDR2 ANQGSEA. The CDR3 protein is CSVEEPIWTSGSEQFF. As DNA, the CDR3 is TGCAGCGTTGAAGAGCCCATCTGGACTAGCGGGAGTGAGCAGTTCTTC.

Note on this clonotype: Given a much more abundant clone one base away, this may be a read error. The chain couples TRBV5-1 to TRBJ2-2, with D perhaps TRBD2 (5 bases). The CDR3 length is 15 residues. Germline CDR1 and CDR2: SGHRS and YFSETQ. CDR3 in DNA: TGCGCCAGCAGCTTGGAGGGCAGGAACACCGGGGAGCGGTTTTTT. This translates into CASSLEGRNTGERFF.

The chain combines TRBV6-5 with TRBJ2-6; D call uncertain. The CDR3 has 17 residues. Germline CDR1 reads MNHEY; CDR2 reads SVGAGI. Trimming shortened V by 5 bases and J by 0 bases, and 14 bases separated the two germline ends. The CDR3, as DNA: TGTGCCAGCAGTCCAGACGGGCGTTCCTCTGGGGCCAACGTCCTGACTTTC. Residues: CASSPDGRSSGANVLTF.

A note on this clonotype: A much larger clone lies one base from this, so it may be a read error. The CDR3 does not close with the conserved phenylalanine or tryptophan, likely indicating a read error. J is TRBJ2-2 and V is TRBV12-5, with D unclear. The CDR3 consists of 10 residues. Deletions cut 7 bases from V and 4 bases from J, with 1 base between. The germline V gene encodes CDR1 LGHNT and CDR2 FRNRAP. The CDR3 sequence is CASVTGELFL. CDR3 coding DNA: TGTGCTAGTGTCACCGGGGAGCTGTTTCTT.

In regard to this clonotype: The DNA is left out, because the CDR3 cannot be placed on it with certainty; the CDR3 is given as TCRdb lists it. CDR3: CASSVGQGSLRCYEQFF. The chain combines TRBV21-1 with TRBJ2-1; the table's D call TRBD1 went unverified against the DNA. TRBV21-1 is annotated as a pseudogene. The CDR3 has 17 residues if both end residues are counted.

About this clonotype: Germline and junction disagree at one end, which may indicate a read error. V usage is TRBV6-5 and J usage is TRBJ2-1, with a possible D match to TRBD2 (6 bases). CDR1 MNHEY and CDR2 SVGAGI come from the germline V gene. The CDR3 is made up of 16 amino acids. The CDR3 nucleotides read TGTGCCAGCATTTACTCGGGCTGGAGGGCCCACAATGAGCAGTTCTTC. As protein: CASIYSGWRAHNEQFF.

Remarks on this clonotype: It may be a read error: a sequence one base away is much more abundant. The CDR3 DNA reads TGCAGTGCTCCCCCAGGCCGGGTATCGGTTTACAATGAGCAGTTCTTC. Protein: CSAPPGRVSVYNEQFF. The J gene is TRBJ2-1, the V gene TRBV20-1; no firm D call. The CDR3 runs 16 residues. Germline CDR1 and CDR2: DFQATT and SNEGSKA (reference sequence). The V and J ends lost 5 bases and 4 bases respectively, with 21 bases between them.

As to this clonotype: A much more abundant neighbour one base away suggests this may be a read error. This chain links TRBV14 with TRBJ2-1; 9 positions agree with TRBD2. The germline V gene encodes CDR1 SGHDN and CDR2 FVKESK. The CDR3 extends over 15 amino acids. V trimming: 11 bases; J trimming: 0 bases; junction bases outside the gene matches: 8. CDR3 amino acids: CAGGSGGFSYNEQFF. DNA for the CDR3: TGTGCCGGCGGTAGCGGGGGATTCTCCTACAATGAGCAGTTCTTC. The full variable domain, completed using reference TRBV14 and TRBJ2-1, is EAGVTQFPSHSVIEKGQTVTLRCDPISGHDNLYWYRRVMGKEIKFLLHFVKESKQDESGMPNNRFLAERTGGTYSTLKVQPAELEDSGVYFCAGGSGGFSYNEQFFGPGTRLTVL.